This T cell receptor (beta chain) was recorded in a study of cytomegalovirus exposure and HLA in healthy donors. Study-level findings and limits: The classifier reportedly diagnosed cytomegalovirus status with high specificity and sensitivity.

PCR was performed using 60 Vbeta and 13 Jbeta primers. Libraries were prepared by immunoSEQ multiplex PCR; TCRdb keeps only in-frame clonotypes and omits some of them. Among some 200,000 clones listed, about four fifths were seen once. V was pared by 1 base and J by 2 bases, with 5 bases of the junction left unmatched. Germline CDR1 SGHAT, CDR2 FQNNGV. The CDR3 consists of 15 residues. As regards this clone: What it binds is unknown. The sample holds other DNA sequences that translate to the same CDR3.

This clonotype originated in a girl between 10 and 17 years old in good health and CMV-seropositive. Sequenced sample: PBMCs. The chain has TRBV11-2 and TRBJ2-7; 7 bases map to TRBD2. As DNA, the CDR3 is TGTGCCAGCAGCTTAGGGCCGGGGGGAGCCTACGAGCAGTACTTC. Protein: CASSLGPGGAYEQYF.